This TCR beta chain was recovered during a study of T-cell reconstitution after alpha-beta-depleted transplantation in children (dated by TCRdb to 2016 to 2017). Context from the whole study: Using TCR repertoire profiling, the study followed T-cell immune reconstitution in a quantitative way in children after TCRalphabeta/CD19-depleted allogeneic hematopoietic cell transplantation.

According to the germline V gene (reference sequence), CDR1 reads LGHDT and CDR2 reads YNNKEL. The CDR3 holds 16 amino acids from the cysteine to the phenylalanine. Only the CDR3 portion is preserved as DNA: 48 bases, with reading frame beginning at the first base. The V end loses 4 bases and the J end loses 0 bases, and a stretch of 16 bases separates them. A remark on this clonotype: No cognate antigen has been identified for it. Per-base qualities were not stored, and no clone one base away is much larger.

The library was built by means of PCR. Reads for this sample came from an Illumina HiSeq 2500. TCR libraries were prepared with molecular barcoding, using unique molecular identifiers to normalize TCRbeta repertoire quantification. TCRdb reworked the public reads: Q25 trimming with fastp, MiXCR clone assembly, productive beta chains retained. Merged by CDR3 protein, the rows form single entries marked with the most common genes and DNA. For this sample the table gives a few hundred thousand distinct CDR3 sequences, of which approximately 10% were detected only once. 2% to 2.5% of the sample is held by the ten biggest clonotypes.

The sample was PBMCs from the stem cell graft donor, taken from the stem cell graft. The receptor's source is a human donor who donated a stem cell graft to a child with acute lymphoblastic leukemia. The sequence links TRBV3-1 to TRBJ2-7; the D element might be TRBD1 or TRBD2, as each aligns at 5 bases. The CDR3 region: CASSRAGTQSSYEQYF. The DNA sequence follows: TGTGCCAGCAGCCGTGCAGGGACGCAAAGCTCCTACGAGCAGTACTTC.